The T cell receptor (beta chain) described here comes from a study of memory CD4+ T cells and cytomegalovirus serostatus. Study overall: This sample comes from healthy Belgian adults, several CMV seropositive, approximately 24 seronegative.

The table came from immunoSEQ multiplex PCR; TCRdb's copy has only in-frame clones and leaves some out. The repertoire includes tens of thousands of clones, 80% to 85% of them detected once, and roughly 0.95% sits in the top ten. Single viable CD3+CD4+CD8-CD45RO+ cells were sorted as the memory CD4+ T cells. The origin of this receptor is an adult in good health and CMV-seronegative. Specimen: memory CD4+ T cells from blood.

In nucleotides, the CDR3 is TGTGCCAGCAGCTTATTCAGGACGACCACTGAAGCTTTCTTT. This encodes CASSLFRTTTEAFF. This chain uses TRBV11-2 with TRBJ1-1; D gene uncertain. CDR3 size: 14 residues. Germline V gene data show CDR1 as SGHAT and CDR2 as FQNNGV. V was trimmed by 2 bases and J by 4 bases, leaving 11 bases between them.